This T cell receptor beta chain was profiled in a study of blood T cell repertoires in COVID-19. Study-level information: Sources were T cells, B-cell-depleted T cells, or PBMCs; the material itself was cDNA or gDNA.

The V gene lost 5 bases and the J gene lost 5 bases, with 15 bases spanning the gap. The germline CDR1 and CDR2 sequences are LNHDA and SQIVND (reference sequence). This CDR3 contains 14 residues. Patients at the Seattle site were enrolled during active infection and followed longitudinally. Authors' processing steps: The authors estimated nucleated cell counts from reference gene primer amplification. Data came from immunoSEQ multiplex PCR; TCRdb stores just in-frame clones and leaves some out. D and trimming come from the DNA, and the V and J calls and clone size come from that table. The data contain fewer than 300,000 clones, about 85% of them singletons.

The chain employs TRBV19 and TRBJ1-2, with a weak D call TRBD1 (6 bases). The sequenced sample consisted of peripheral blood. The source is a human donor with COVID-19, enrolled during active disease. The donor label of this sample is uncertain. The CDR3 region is CASSWAGVMYGYTF. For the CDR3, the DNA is TGTGCCAGTAGTTGGGCAGGGGTCATGTATGGCTACACCTTC.